The rows below give T cell receptor beta chains drawn from one sample of a study of blood T cells in healthy people across ages. TCRdb recomputed calls from the 5' RACE reads with MiXCR, one row per CDR3 protein. The data contain about 720,000 distinct CDR3 sequences, 20% to 25% of them seen just once; the ten biggest clones take up 22%. Sequenced sample: blood. The receptors were sampled from a man between 65 and 85 years old in good health. Both conserved end residues are part of each CDR3. D genes are given only for firm matches. Clone size is not always given. Where it is, it says once, few, many or a class for expanded clones.

cdr3_nt | cdr3_aa | v_call | d_call | clone_size | j_call
TGCGCCAGCAGCCAAGCGGCGACAGATAGCAATCAGCCCCAGCATTTT | CASSQAATDSNQPQHF | TRBV4-1 | . | . | TRBJ1-5
TGCAGTGCTACCGGAACACCATTCAATTCACCCCTCCACTTT | CSATGTPFNSPLHF | TRBV20-1 | . | few | TRBJ1-6
TGTGCCAGCAGGCGCCGGGACATAGAAGTTGGCTACACCTTC | CASRRRDIEVGYTF | TRBV2 | . | . | TRBJ1-2
TGCAGCGCTGTTGGGGGATTCGGGGGCTACACCTTC | CSAVGGFGGYTF | TRBV20-1 | . | . | TRBJ1-2
TGCGCCAGCAGGGAGTCCAAACGGGGCACCGGGGAGCTGTTTTTT | CASRESKRGTGELFF | TRBV10-2 | . | . | TRBJ2-2
TGCAGTGCTAGAGATGATTGGAAATGGGACTTCATAAAGTCTAGCACAGATACGCAGTATTTT | CSARDDWKWDFIKSSTDTQYF | TRBV20-1 | . | few | TRBJ2-3
TGTGCCAGCAGTTACTCGCCAGGGGCGGGTCAGCCCCAGCATTTT | CASSYSPGAGQPQHF | TRBV6-6 | . | once | TRBJ1-5
TGCAGCGTTCAGATGGACAGGGGGAATCAGCCCCAGCATTTT | CSVQMDRGNQPQHF | TRBV29-1 | TRBD1 | . | TRBJ1-5
TGTGCCAGCAGTTACTCGAGAGGGGTGTATGGCTACACCTTC | CASSYSRGVYGYTF | TRBV6-5 | . | few | TRBJ1-2
TGTGCCATCAGTGATCCCGGGTTCCCGAGCTCCTACAATGAGCAGTTCTTC | CAISDPGFPSSYNEQFF | TRBV10-3 | . | . | TRBJ2-1
TGTGCCAGCAGTTACTCGAGTTCAGGGAACACTGAAGCTTTCTTT | CASSYSSSGNTEAFF | TRBV6-2/TRBV6-3 | . | . | TRBJ1-1
TGCAGTGCTAGAGATGATAGGCTAGCGGGAACCGGGGAGCTGTTTTTT | CSARDDRLAGTGELFF | TRBV20-1 | TRBD2 | many | TRBJ2-2
TGTGCCAGCAGCCGCGGGACTCTACAAGAGACCCAGTACTTC | CASSRGTLQETQYF | TRBV11-2 | . | many | TRBJ2-5
TGTGCCAGCAGTGACTCGGTACATGGCTACACCTTC | CASSDSVHGYTF | TRBV6-4 | . | . | TRBJ1-2
TGTGCCAGCAGCCGTTGGGGGCCAACTAATGAAAAACTGTTTTTT | CASSRWGPTNEKLFF | TRBV7-9 | . | many | TRBJ1-4
TGTGCCACCAGTGATAACAGTGGAAGCAATCAGCCCCAGCATTTT | CATSDNSGSNQPQHF | TRBV24-1 | . | many | TRBJ1-5
TGTGCCAGCAGCGAAATGAGTTTCGGGGGTGACTATGGCTACACCTTC | CASSEMSFGGDYGYTF | TRBV5-5 | . | few | TRBJ1-2
TGTGCCAGCAGCGAAACAGGGTGGGAAAGGGTTTACACCTTC | CASSETGWERVYTF | TRBV12-3/TRBV12-4 | . | . | TRBJ1-2
TGTGCCAGCAGTCGAGGGGCCAGGGGCACTGAAGCTTTCTTT | CASSRGARGTEAFF | TRBV6-5 | . | . | TRBJ1-1
TGTGCCAGCAGCTTAAGCTCTGGCGGGGGGGTCCCGAAGGAGCTGTTTTTT | CASSLSSGGGVPKELFF | TRBV7-2 | TRBD2 | . | TRBJ2-2
TGCGCCAGCAGCCAAGATATCGGGCGCGAGCAGTACTTC | CASSQDIGREQYF | TRBV4-1 | . | many | TRBJ2-7
TGTGCCAGCAGCCAAGAATACTATGCGGGCGAGCAGTACTTC | CASSQEYYAGEQYF | TRBV3-1 | . | few | TRBJ2-7
TGTGCCAGCAGCTCCCAGAGCAGGGCCCAGCATTTT | CASSSQSRAQHF | TRBV11-2 | . | few | TRBJ1-5
TGCGCCAGCAGCTTGGGGAACAACCAAGAGACCCAGTACTTC | CASSLGNNQETQYF | TRBV5-1 | . | few | TRBJ2-5
TGCAGCGTTGATATCAGGGTTGCTGAAGCTTTCTTT | CSVDIRVAEAFF | TRBV29-1 | . | few | TRBJ1-1
TGCAGTGCTAGAGATTCATCCCTGGGGGCCGAGTTCTTC | CSARDSSLGAEFF | TRBV20-1 | . | few | TRBJ2-5
TGTGCCAGCAGCTTCCTAGCGGGAGCGAGTACCGGGGAGCTGTTTTTT | CASSFLAGASTGELFF | TRBV7-2 | TRBD2 | few | TRBJ2-2
TGTGCCAGCAGTGCCGGACAGGGGCCCACCGGGGAGCTGTTTTTT | CASSAGQGPTGELFF | TRBV25-1 | TRBD1 | . | TRBJ2-2
TGTGCCAGCAGCGCGAGTCCCACAGGGGGCCCATTCTATGGCCACACCTTC | CASSASPTGGPFYGHTF | TRBV7-2 | TRBD1 | . | TRBJ1-2
TGTGCCAGCAGCCGACTAGCGGGTTATGAGCAGTTCTTC | CASSRLAGYEQFF | TRBV12-3/TRBV12-4 | TRBD2 | . | TRBJ2-1
TGTGCCAGCAGCTTACCCTCGGGAGGGACACGCCTTGACTCGTACTTC | CASSLPSGGTRLDSYF | TRBV7-9 | TRBD2 | few | TRBJ2-4
TGCGCCAGCAGCCAAGCGACATATAGCAATCAGCCCCAGCATTTT | CASSQATYSNQPQHF | TRBV4-1 | . | . | TRBJ1-5
TGTGCCAGCAGTAACGTGTGGACAGAGACCTACGAGCAGTACTTC | CASSNVWTETYEQYF | TRBV27 | . | few | TRBJ2-7
TGCAGTGCTAGAGATCCCCAGGCCCTAAACCCGCAAGAGACCCAGTACTTC | CSARDPQALNPQETQYF | TRBV20-1 | . | . | TRBJ2-5
TGTGCCACCAGCAGAGGGAAGACTAGCGGTCCAGAAAGGGGTGGCGAGCAGTTCTTC | CATSRGKTSGPERGGEQFF | TRBV15 | TRBD2 | few | TRBJ2-1
TGTGCTAGTGGTTTGCCTCCCGACAGTGCCGCTGAGCAGTTCTTC | CASGLPPDSAAEQFF | TRBV12-5 | . | . | TRBJ2-1
TGTGCCAGCAGTTTAGGGTGGCAGGAGACTCGCACAGATACGCAGTATTTT | CASSLGWQETRTDTQYF | TRBV12-3/TRBV12-4 | . | few | TRBJ2-3
TGTGCCAGCAGCTCGCAGGCAGGAGGGGGCAATGAGCAGTTCTTC | CASSSQAGGGNEQFF | TRBV11-2 | . | . | TRBJ2-1
TGTGCCAGCAGATGGGGACAGGTGGGACAAGAGACCCAGTACTTC | CASRWGQVGQETQYF | TRBV7-8 | TRBD1 | . | TRBJ2-5
TGCAGTGCTAGCCCCCCCCAGGGGGTCGCTTTCTTT | CSASPPQGVAFF | TRBV20-1 | TRBD1 | few | TRBJ1-1
TGTGCCAGCAGCTTGGCGGTTATCCTAGCGGGGGATGGAGAGACCCAGTACTTC | CASSLAVILAGDGETQYF | TRBV5-8 | TRBD2 | . | TRBJ2-5
TGCAGTGCCACACCCAGACTAGCGGGAGAGGCAGATACGCAGTATTTT | CSATPRLAGEADTQYF | TRBV20-1 | TRBD2 | once | TRBJ2-3
TGTGCCAGCAGCACAGGGGGCTCTAATCCCAAAAAATCCCAAGAGACCCAGTACTTC | CASSTGGSNPKKSQETQYF | TRBV11-2 | TRBD1 | many | TRBJ2-5
TGTGCCAGCAGTACCGGGACAGCCCCCGAGCAGTACTTC | CASSTGTAPEQYF | TRBV28 | TRBD1 | . | TRBJ2-7
TGCGCCAGCAGCTGGAGGGGGGAGAACACAGATACGCAGTATTTT | CASSWRGENTDTQYF | TRBV5-1 | . | few | TRBJ2-3
TGTGCCAGTAGTATAGGGGGAGTTTCACCCCTCCACTTT | CASSIGGVSPLHF | TRBV19 | . | . | TRBJ1-6
TGCAGTGCTAGAAAGACTAGCGGGAGCATGGGGAATGAGCAGTTCTTC | CSARKTSGSMGNEQFF | TRBV20-1 | TRBD2 | . | TRBJ2-1
TGCAGCGTTCAGCTGGGGGGGCCGTCCTACGAGCAGTACTTC | CSVQLGGPSYEQYF | TRBV29-1 | . | . | TRBJ2-7
TGTGCCAGCAGCGCCTATGGAGGGACGGACCAAGAGACCCAGTACTTC | CASSAYGGTDQETQYF | TRBV3-1 | . | . | TRBJ2-5
TGTGCCACCGGACAACTCTATGGCTACACCTTC | CATGQLYGYTF | TRBV10-3 | . | . | TRBJ1-2
TGTGCCAGCAGCCCAGCGGATTTTTCCTACAATGAGCAGTTCTTC | CASSPADFSYNEQFF | TRBV3-1 | . | few | TRBJ2-1
TGCAGTGCCGAGGCGATAAACTCTGGAAACACCATATATTTT | CSAEAINSGNTIYF | TRBV20-1 | . | few | TRBJ1-3
TGTGCCAGCAACAGACAGGTGGGAGTCAACACTGGAGCTTTCTTT | CASNRQVGVNTGAFF | TRBV12-3/TRBV12-4 | . | few | TRBJ1-1
TGCAGTGCTAGAGATCTCCGGGGTAGCGGCCACACAGATACGCAGTATTTT | CSARDLRGSGHTDTQYF | TRBV20-1 | . | . | TRBJ2-3
TGTGCCAGCAGCGGATACACAGATACGCAGTATTTT | CASSGYTDTQYF | TRBV7-6 | . | many | TRBJ2-3
TGTGCCGGCAGTGGAGGGACAGGGGTTGGTGGCTACACCTTC | CAGSGGTGVGGYTF | TRBV28 | TRBD1 | . | TRBJ1-2
TGTGCCAGCAGCTTAGGCACAGGGTTCACAGATACGCAGTATTTT | CASSLGTGFTDTQYF | TRBV7-9 | . | few | TRBJ2-3